Listed here is a single TCR beta chain. This sample is drawn from a study of blood T cell repertoires in COVID-19. Study-level information: The United States, Italy and Spain were the sources of the acute and convalescent COVID-19 samples. T cells, B-cell-depleted T cells, or PBMCs provided the cDNA or gDNA that served as material.

Followed over time, Seattle patients had been enrolled while infection was active. The authors' processing: Amplification with reference gene primers provided the estimates of nucleated cell counts. The data were produced by immunoSEQ multiplex PCR, yet TCRdb's version contains in-frame clones alone and is incomplete. The V and J calls and clone size are taken from that table; D and trimming were inferred from the DNA. The sample consists of about 130,000 clones, 86% of them appearing once. V was trimmed by 1 base and J by 4 bases, leaving 11 bases between them. In germline, CDR1 is SGHDT, CDR2 YYEEEE. This CDR3 region has 14 residues.

The sample comprised peripheral blood. V is TRBV5-6 and J is TRBJ1-2, with D perhaps TRBD1 (6 bases). This TCR derives from a woman aged 70 to 79 with COVID-19, enrolled during active disease. The chain's CDR3 is CASSLNQGSYGYTF. In DNA, the CDR3 is TGTGCCAGCAGCTTGAACCAGGGGAGCTATGGCTACACCTTC.